The next 17 T cell receptor beta chains were all read from a single sample in a study of pediatric ulcerative colitis. The rectum was sampled with one to two pinch biopsies at colonoscopy. TCRdb's table, derived via immunoSEQ multiplex PCR, lists solely in-frame clones and lacks some. In the table there are approximately 38,000 clones, roughly 70% of which are singletons. Sequencing was carried out using gut tissue. The receptors come from a boy younger than 18 with severe ulcerative colitis.

CDR3 DNA sequence: TGTGCCAGCAGCCAAGATAAGGTAGGGAACACTGAAGCTTTCTTT. Translation gives CASSQDKVGNTEAFF. This chain uses TRBV4-2 with TRBJ1-1; D is unresolved. Germline lookup yields CDR1 LGHNA and CDR2 YNFKEQ. This CDR3 spans 15 amino acids. V lost 0 bases to trimming and J lost 1 base, with 9 bases between them.

There are a few counts of this clone. This CDR3 is CASSSGTGKGYTIYF. The CDR3 nucleotides are TGTGCCAGCAGCTCCGGGACAGGGAAGGGATACACCATATATTTT. This chain uses TRBV6-5 with TRBJ1-3; 9 nucleotides agree with TRBD1. Germline CDR1 reads MNHEY; CDR2 reads SVGAGI. There are 15 residues in the CDR3. V dropped 6 bases and J dropped 8; count of bases not matched to a gene: 11.

V usage is TRBV13 and J usage is TRBJ2-3, with 8 positions matching TRBD2. The junction had 3 bases not matched to a gene; V was cut back by 3 bases and J by 4 bases. Germline V gene lookup returns CDR1 PRHDT and CDR2 FYEKMQ (reference sequence). The CDR3 sequence is 14 residues long. In nucleotides, the CDR3 is TGTGCCAGCAGCTTGGGACTAGTCGCAGATACGCAGTATTTT. This translates into CASSLGLVADTQYF.

The chain recombines TRBV29-1 with TRBJ2-5; TRBD1 agrees at 7 bases. V trimming: 1 base; J trimming: 2 bases; junction bases outside the gene matches: 10. Germline V gene sequence: CDR1 SQVTM, CDR2 ANQGSEA. This CDR3 spans 16 amino acids. CDR3 in DNA: TGCAGCGTTGAAGGGAGCCGACAGGGATCGCAAGAGACCCAGTACTTC. This encodes CSVEGSRQGSQETQYF.

The chain combines TRBV4-1 with TRBJ2-2; D unclear. Germline CDR1 MGHRA, CDR2 YSYEKL. The V end was cut by 3 bases, the J end by 6 bases, with 14 bases between. This CDR3 spans 15 amino acids. The CDR3 here is CASSQALVSSGELFF. CDR3 sequence (DNA): TGCGCCAGCAGCCAGGCGCTAGTATCATCCGGGGAGCTGTTTTTT.

This chain uses TRBV2 with TRBJ2-5; TRBD2 is a possible D gene (5 bases). V lost 4 bases to trimming and J lost 4 bases, with 16 bases between them. Germline V gives CDR1 SNHLY, CDR2 FYNNEI. CDR3 size: 15 residues. The CDR3 DNA follows: TGTGCCAGCAGTGCGGACTCCCCGGCGAGAGAGACCCAGTACTTC. This sequence encodes CASSADSPARETQYF.

The gene calls are TRBV5-1 and TRBJ1-2; 9 nucleotides agree with TRBD1. This CDR3 comprises 16 residues. V dropped 4 bases and J dropped 3; count of bases not matched to a gene: 10. The germline V gene has CDR1 SGHRS and CDR2 YFSETQ. CDR3 region: CASSRGQGGLDYGYTF. CDR3 bases: TGCGCCAGCAGCCGGGGACAGGGAGGGTTGGACTATGGCTACACCTTC.

V gene TRBV11-1 combines with J gene TRBJ2-7, with 7 bases aligning to TRBD1. Per germline, CDR1 SGHAT and CDR2 FQDESV (reference sequence). The trim removed 4 bases at V and 4 bases at J, leaving 10 bases unmatched. CDR3 size: 15 residues. CDR3 DNA: TGTGCCAGCAGCTCCCATCAGACAGGGAGTTACGAGCAGTACTTC. It is translated as CASSSHQTGSYEQYF.

The chain recombines TRBV6-6 with TRBJ1-1; D is undetermined. CDR1 is MNHNY, CDR2 SVGAGI, per germline (reference sequence). The CDR3 is 13 amino acids. V lost 0 bases and J 6 bases, leaving 8 bases between the germline ends. CDR3 sequence: CASSYSYGAEAFF. The CDR3 nucleotides are TGTGCCAGCAGTTACTCGTATGGGGCTGAAGCTTTCTTT.

The chain recombines TRBV5-4 with TRBJ1-1; a weak D match, TRBD1 (5 bases). The germline V and J ends were trimmed by 2 bases and 7 bases, with 15 bases remaining between them. From germline, CDR1 is SGHNT and CDR2 YYREEE (reference sequence). The CDR3 has 14 residues. This chain's CDR3 is CASSLEGGGGEAFF. The DNA of the CDR3 is TGTGCCAGCAGCTTAGAGGGAGGTGGGGGTGAAGCTTTCTTT.

The rearrangement links TRBV4-1 to TRBJ1-4; D perhaps matches TRBD1 (5 bases). The V end was cut by 2 bases, the J end by 0 bases, with 16 bases between. The V gene's germline CDR1 is MGHRA and CDR2 YSYEKL. The CDR3 spans 18 residues. CDR3 nucleotides: TGCGCCAGCAGCCAAACCCCAGGGACTGTATCAACTAATGAAAAACTGTTTTTT. Amino acid sequence: CASSQTPGTVSTNEKLFF.

The rearrangement joins TRBV15 to TRBJ2-1; TRBD1 matches 7 bases. With 1 base clipped from V and 10 bases from J, the junction kept 13 bases outside the gene matches. The CDR3 is 16 amino acids. Looked up from germline, CDR1 is LNHNV and CDR2 is YYDKDF (reference sequence). The CDR3 bases are TGTGCCACCAGCAGAGTTGGGGACAGAACCCTTGGGGAGCAGTTCTTC. Amino acid sequence: CATSRVGDRTLGEQFF.

The V and J genes are TRBV6-1 and TRBJ1-5; D not certain. The CDR3 is made up of 14 amino acids. Trimming took off 7 bases at V and 7 bases at J, with 17 bases between the two ends. CDR1 MNHNS and CDR2 SASEGT come from the germline V gene. The CDR3 nucleotides read TGTGCCAGCACCGACCCCGGGGATGGCCAGCCCCAGCATTTT. It translates to CASTDPGDGQPQHF.

Turning to this clone: It is likely a read error, because the conserved phenylalanine at the end of the CDR3 is missing. The DNA is left out, because the CDR3 cannot be placed on it with certainty; the CDR3 is given as TCRdb lists it. This chain joins TRBV5-1 and TRBJ1-1; the tabulated D call, TRBD1, remains unverified against the DNA. Germline-derived CDR1 and CDR2 are SGHRS and YFSETQ. From its first to its last residue, the CDR3 has 15 amino acids. This CDR3 is CASSPYAGQGAQPSV.

This chain connects TRBV23-1 to TRBJ1-2; D gene uncertain. TRBV23-1 is treated as an ORF (open reading frame) with a function not yet certain. Trimming left V 3 bases short and J 8 bases short, with 19 bases between. The CDR3 has 15 residues. The CDR3 protein is CASSQSLLWKGGYTF. CDR3 nucleotide sequence: TGCGCCAGCAGTCAGTCCCTCCTTTGGAAGGGCGGCTACACCTTC.

This clone came up a few times. The genes are TRBV6-6 and TRBJ2-1; TRBD2 aligns across 9 bases. There are 15 residues in the CDR3. Germline CDR1 is MNHNY and CDR2 is SVGAGI (reference sequence). V gave up 4 bases and J gave up 5 bases; unmatched junction bases: 6. Here the CDR3 DNA reads TGTGCCAGCAGTTGGGACGGGACTAGCAACAATGAGCAGTTCTTC. Protein product: CASSWDGTSNNEQFF.

There are a few counts of this clone. The chain uses TRBV27 and TRBJ1-5; TRBD1 matches 9 bases. The V gene end was trimmed by 5 bases and the J gene end by 5 bases; junction bases not matched to a gene: 10. CDR1 MNHEY and CDR2 SMNVEV come from the germline V gene (reference sequence). The CDR3 spans 16 residues. CDR3 nucleotides: TGTGCCAGCAGTAGGAACCCGGACAGGGGACATCAGCCCCAGCATTTT. It is translated as CASSRNPDRGHQPQHF.